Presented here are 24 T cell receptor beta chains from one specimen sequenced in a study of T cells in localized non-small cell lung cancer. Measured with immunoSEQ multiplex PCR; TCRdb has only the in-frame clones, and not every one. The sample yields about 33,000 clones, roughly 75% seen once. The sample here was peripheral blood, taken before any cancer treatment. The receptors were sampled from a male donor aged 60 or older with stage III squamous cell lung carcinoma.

The CDR3 reads CASTSDRRGFGEQYF. The DNA of the CDR3 is TGTGCCAGCACCTCCGACAGGAGGGGGTTCGGGGAGCAGTACTTC. V is TRBV11-1 and J is TRBJ2-7; the D call may be TRBD1 or TRBD2 (6 bases each). The CDR3 is 15 residues long. In germline, CDR1 is SGHAT, CDR2 FQDESV (reference sequence). V shed 7 bases and J shed 7 bases, with 23 bases lying between them.

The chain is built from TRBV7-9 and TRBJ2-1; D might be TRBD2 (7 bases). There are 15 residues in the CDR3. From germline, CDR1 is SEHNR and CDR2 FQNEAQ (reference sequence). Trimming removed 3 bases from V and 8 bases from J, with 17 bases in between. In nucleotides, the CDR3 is TGTGCCAGCAGCTTTTCGAGGGGGGGCCAGGATGAGCAGTTCTTC. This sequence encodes CASSFSRGGQDEQFF.

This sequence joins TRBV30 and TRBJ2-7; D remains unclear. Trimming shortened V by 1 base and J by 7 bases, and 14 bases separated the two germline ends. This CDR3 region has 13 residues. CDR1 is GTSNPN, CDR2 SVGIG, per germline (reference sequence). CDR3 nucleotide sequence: TGTGCCTGGAGTGAAGCAGCTCACCGAGAGCAGTACTTC. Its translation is CAWSEAAHREQYF.

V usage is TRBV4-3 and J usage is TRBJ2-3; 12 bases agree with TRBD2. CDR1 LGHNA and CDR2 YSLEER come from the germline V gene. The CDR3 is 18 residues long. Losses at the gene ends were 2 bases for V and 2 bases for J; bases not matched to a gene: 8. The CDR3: CASSQSGLAGGLTDTQYF. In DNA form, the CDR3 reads TGCGCCAGCAGCCAATCTGGGCTAGCGGGGGGGCTCACAGATACGCAGTATTTT.

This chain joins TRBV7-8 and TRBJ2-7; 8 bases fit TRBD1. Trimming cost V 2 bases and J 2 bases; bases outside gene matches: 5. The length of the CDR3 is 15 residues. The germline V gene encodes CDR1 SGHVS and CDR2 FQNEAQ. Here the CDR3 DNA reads TGTGCCAGCAGCTTACAGGGGGCCTCAACCTACGAGCAGTACTTC. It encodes CASSLQGASTYEQYF.

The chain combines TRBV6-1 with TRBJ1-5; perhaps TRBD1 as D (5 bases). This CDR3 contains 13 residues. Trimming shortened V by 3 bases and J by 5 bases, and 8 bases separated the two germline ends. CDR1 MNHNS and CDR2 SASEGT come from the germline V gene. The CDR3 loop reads CASSDSGDQPQHF. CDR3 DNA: TGTGCCAGCAGTGACTCGGGGGATCAGCCCCAGCATTTT.

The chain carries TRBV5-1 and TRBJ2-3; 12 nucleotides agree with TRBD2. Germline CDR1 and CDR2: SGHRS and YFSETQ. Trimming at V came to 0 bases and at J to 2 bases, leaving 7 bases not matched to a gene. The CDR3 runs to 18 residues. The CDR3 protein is CASSLGLAGDNPTDTQYF. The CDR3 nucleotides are TGCGCCAGCAGCTTGGGACTAGCGGGAGATAATCCCACAGATACGCAGTATTTT.

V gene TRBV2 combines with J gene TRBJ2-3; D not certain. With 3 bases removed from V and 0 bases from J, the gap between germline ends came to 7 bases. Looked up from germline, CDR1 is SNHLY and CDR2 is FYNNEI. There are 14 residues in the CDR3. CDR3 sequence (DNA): TGTGCCAGCAGTGACAACTTTAGCACAGATACGCAGTATTTT. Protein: CASSDNFSTDTQYF.

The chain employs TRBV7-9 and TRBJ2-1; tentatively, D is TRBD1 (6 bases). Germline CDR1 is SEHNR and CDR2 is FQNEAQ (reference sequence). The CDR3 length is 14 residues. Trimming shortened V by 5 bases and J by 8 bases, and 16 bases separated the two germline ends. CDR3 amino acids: CASSHPDKGDEQFF. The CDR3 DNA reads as TGTGCCAGCAGCCACCCTGACAAGGGGGATGAGCAGTTCTTC.

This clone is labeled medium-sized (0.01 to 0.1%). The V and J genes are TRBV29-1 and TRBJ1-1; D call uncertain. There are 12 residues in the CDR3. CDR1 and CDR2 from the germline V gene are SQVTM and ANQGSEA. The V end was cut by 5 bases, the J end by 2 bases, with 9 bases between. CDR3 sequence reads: CSVNWGNTEAFF. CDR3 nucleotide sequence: TGCAGCGTTAACTGGGGTAACACTGAAGCTTTCTTT.

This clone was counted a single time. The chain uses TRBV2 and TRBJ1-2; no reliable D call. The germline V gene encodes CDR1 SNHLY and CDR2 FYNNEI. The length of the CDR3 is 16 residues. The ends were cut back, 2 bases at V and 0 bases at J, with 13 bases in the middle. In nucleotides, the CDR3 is TGTGCCAGCAGTGAACGGTCTGGCAGAGCTAACTATGGCTACACCTTC. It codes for CASSERSGRANYGYTF.

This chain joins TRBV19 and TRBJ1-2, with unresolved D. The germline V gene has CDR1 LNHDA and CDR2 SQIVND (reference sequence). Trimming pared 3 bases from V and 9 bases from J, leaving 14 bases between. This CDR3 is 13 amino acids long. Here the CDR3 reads CASSMVGAQRYTF. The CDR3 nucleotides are TGTGCCAGTAGTATGGTGGGTGCCCAGCGCTACACCTTC.

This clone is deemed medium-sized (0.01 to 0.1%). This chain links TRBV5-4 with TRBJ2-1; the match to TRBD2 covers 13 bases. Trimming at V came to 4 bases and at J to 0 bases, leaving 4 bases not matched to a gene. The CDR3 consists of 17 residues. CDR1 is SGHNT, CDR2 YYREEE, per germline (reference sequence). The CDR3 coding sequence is TGTGCCAGCAGCGGGGGACTAGCGGGGAGCTCCTACAATGAGCAGTTCTTC. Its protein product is CASSGGLAGSSYNEQFF.

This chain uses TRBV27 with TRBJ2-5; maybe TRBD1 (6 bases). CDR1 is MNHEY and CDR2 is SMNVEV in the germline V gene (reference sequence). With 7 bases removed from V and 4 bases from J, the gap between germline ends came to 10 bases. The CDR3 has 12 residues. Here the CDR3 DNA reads TGTGCCAGCAAACAGGGTGGAGAGACCCAGTACTTC. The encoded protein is CASKQGGETQYF.

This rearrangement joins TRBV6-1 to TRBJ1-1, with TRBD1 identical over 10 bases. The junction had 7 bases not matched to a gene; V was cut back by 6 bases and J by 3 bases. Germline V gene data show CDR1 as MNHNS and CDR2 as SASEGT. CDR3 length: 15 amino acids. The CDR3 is CASRGEGQGDTEAFF. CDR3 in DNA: TGTGCCAGCAGGGGCGAAGGACAGGGGGACACTGAAGCTTTCTTT.

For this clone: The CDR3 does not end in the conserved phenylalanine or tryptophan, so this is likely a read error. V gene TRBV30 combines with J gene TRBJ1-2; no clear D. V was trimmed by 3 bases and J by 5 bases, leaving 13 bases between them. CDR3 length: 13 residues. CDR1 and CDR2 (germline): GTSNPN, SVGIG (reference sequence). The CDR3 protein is CAWSKVSGYGYTL. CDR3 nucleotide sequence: TGTGCCTGGAGCAAAGTCTCCGGGTATGGCTACACCCTC.

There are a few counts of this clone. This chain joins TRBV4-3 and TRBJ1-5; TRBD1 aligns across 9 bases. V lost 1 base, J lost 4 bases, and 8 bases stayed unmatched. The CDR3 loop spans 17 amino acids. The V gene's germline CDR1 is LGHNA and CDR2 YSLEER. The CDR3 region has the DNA TGCGCCAGCAGCCAAGTTCTCACAGGGGGCCGGAATCAGCCCCAGCATTTT. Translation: CASSQVLTGGRNQPQHF.

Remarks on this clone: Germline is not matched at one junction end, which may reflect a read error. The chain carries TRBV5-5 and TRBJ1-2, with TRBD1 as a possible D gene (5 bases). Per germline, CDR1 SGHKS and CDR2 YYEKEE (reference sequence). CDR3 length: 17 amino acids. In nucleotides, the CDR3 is TGTGCCAGCAGCCCGTTAGTGGCAGGGCAGGGAAACTATGACTACACCTTC. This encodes CASSPLVAGQGNYDYTF.

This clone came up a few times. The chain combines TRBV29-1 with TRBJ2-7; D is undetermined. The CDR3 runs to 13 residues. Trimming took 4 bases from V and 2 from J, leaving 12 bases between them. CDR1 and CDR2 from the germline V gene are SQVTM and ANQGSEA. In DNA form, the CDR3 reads TGCAGCGTTGCCAAGGTTTACCCCTACGAGCAGTACTTC. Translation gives CSVAKVYPYEQYF.

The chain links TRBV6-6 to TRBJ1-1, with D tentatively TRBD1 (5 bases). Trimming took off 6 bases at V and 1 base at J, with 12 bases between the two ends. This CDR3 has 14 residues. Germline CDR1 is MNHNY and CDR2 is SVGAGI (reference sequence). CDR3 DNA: TGTGCCAGCAGAACGGGGCAAGGGAACACTGAAGCTTTCTTT. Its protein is CASRTGQGNTEAFF.

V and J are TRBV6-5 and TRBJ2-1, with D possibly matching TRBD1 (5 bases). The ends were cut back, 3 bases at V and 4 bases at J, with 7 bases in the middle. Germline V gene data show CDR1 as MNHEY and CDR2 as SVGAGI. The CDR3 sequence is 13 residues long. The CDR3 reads CASSYQGYNEQFF. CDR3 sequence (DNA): TGTGCCAGCAGTTATCAGGGATACAATGAGCAGTTCTTC.

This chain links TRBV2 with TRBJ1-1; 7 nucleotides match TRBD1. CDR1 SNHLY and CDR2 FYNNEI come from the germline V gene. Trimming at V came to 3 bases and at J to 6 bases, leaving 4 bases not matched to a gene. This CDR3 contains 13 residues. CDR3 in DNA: TGTGCCAGCAGTGAGCAGGGGGGGGCTGAAGCTTTCTTT. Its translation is CASSEQGGAEAFF.

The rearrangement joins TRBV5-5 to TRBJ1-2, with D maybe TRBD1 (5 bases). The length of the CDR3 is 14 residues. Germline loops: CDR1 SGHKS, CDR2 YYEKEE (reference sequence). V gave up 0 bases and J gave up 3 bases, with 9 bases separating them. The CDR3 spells CASSLGGIDYGYTF. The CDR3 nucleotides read TGTGCCAGCAGCTTGGGGGGCATAGACTATGGCTACACCTTC. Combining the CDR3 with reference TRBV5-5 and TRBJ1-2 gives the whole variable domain DAGVTQSPTHLIKTRGQQVTLRCSPISGHKSVSWYQQVLGQGPQFIFQYYEKEERGRGNFPDRFSARQFPNYSSELNVNALLLGDSALYLCASSLGGIDYGYTFGSGTRLTVV.

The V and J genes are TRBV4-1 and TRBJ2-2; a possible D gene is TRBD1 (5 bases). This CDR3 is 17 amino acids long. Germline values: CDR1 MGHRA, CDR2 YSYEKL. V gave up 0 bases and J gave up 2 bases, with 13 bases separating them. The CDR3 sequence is CASSQETGLFNTGELFF. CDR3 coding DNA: TGCGCCAGCAGCCAAGAAACAGGCCTTTTTAACACCGGGGAGCTGTTTTTT.